This T cell receptor beta chain was obtained from a study of shared clonotypes between healthy human individuals. Study-wide context: Each donor's CD8 memory used one plate, CD8 naive two, each CD4 subset three.

This CDR3 spans 13 amino acids. Germline V gives CDR1 SGDLS, CDR2 YYNGEE. Trimming shortened V by 3 bases and J by 6 bases, and 13 bases separated the two germline ends. Generated by immunoSEQ multiplex PCR, the TCRdb table keeps only in-frame clones and is missing some. The data show around 2,000,000 clones, about 95% seen once. Worth noting for this clone: Its antigen is as yet unknown.

Study-level points and caveats: In contrast to clonotypes shared by all four donors, non-shared clonotypes had lower generation probabilities.

CD45RO-negative, CCR7-selected cells formed the naive CD8 fraction, which excluded terminally differentiated effector memory CD45RA+ cells. V usage is TRBV9 and J usage is TRBJ2-7, with D perhaps matching TRBD1 (6 bases). The clonotype was recovered from a man aged 18-30 years in good health. The sequenced sample consisted of naive CD8+ T cells sorted from blood. The CDR3 sequence: CASSGVQGREQYF. DNA for the CDR3: TGTGCCAGCAGCGGGGTACAGGGTCGCGAGCAGTACTTC.